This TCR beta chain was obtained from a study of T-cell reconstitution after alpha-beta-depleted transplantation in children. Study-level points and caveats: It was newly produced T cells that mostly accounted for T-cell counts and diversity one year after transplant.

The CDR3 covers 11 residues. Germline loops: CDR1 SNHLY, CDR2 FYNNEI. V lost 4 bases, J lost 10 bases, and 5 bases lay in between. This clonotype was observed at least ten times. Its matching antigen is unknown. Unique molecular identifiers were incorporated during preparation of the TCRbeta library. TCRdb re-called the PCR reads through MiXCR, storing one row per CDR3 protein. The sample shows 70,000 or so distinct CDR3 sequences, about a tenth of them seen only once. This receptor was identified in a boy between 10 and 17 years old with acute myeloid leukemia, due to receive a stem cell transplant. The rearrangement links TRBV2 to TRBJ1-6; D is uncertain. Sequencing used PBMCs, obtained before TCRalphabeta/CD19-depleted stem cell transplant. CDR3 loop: CASSGGSPLHF. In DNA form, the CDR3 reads TGTGCCAGCAGTGGAGGGTCACCCCTCCACTTT.